One sample yielded the 29 T cell receptor beta chains listed below, sequenced in a study of T-cell reconstitution after alpha-beta-depleted transplantation in children. Unique molecular identifiers were incorporated into the prepared TCRbeta library. TCRdb re-derived calls from the PCR reads in MiXCR, one entry per CDR3 protein. The table records 400,000 to 550,000 distinct CDR3 sequences, roughly 10% of them present only once. Sequences were derived from PBMCs, sampled before TCRalphabeta/CD19-depleted stem cell transplant. These TCRs come from a child under 10 years old with inherited bone marrow failure, due to receive a stem cell transplant.

This clonotype was counted a few times. J is TRBJ2-5 and V is TRBV12-3 or TRBV12-4, with 13 nucleotides matching TRBD2. Trimming removed 10 bases from V and 4 bases from J; junction bases left unmatched: 12. The CDR3 spans 16 residues. For the CDR3, the DNA is TGTGCCACCATGGACACTAGCGGGAGGGGCCGAGAGACCCAGTACTTC. Its protein is CATMDTSGRGRETQYF.

This chain uses TRBV27 with TRBJ2-7, with 8 bases fitting TRBD1. The CDR3 contains 14 residues. The J segment lost 0 bases and the V segment lost 11 bases, leaving 9 bases of the junction unmatched. Per the germline V gene, CDR1 is MNHEY and CDR2 is SMNVEV (reference sequence). CDR3 DNA sequence: TGTGCCTGCCAGAGGACAGGGAGCTCCTACGAGCAGTACTTC. Amino acids: CACQRTGSSYEQYF.

In its sample, this clonotype was seen many times. This chain connects TRBV7-2 to TRBJ2-7; 8 nucleotides line up with TRBD2. This CDR3 has 15 residues. The J segment lost 6 bases and the V segment lost 0 bases, leaving 7 bases of the junction unmatched. In germline, CDR1 is SGHTA, CDR2 FQGNSA. This CDR3 reads CASSLAGSGIPEQYF. CDR3 nucleotide sequence: TGTGCCAGCAGCTTAGCGGGTAGCGGGATCCCCGAGCAGTACTTC.

This clonotype was detected only a few times. The chain combines TRBV5-1 with TRBJ2-2, with 12 bases lining up with TRBD2. The CDR3 sequence is 17 residues long. V shed 0 bases, J shed 5 bases, and the junction held 5 bases outside the gene matches. CDR1 SGHRS and CDR2 YFSETQ come from the germline V gene. CDR3 sequence reads: CASSLGLAGVRTGELFF. The CDR3 region has the DNA TGCGCCAGCAGCTTGGGACTAGCGGGAGTAAGGACCGGGGAGCTGTTTTTT.

Only a few counts were recorded for this clonotype. The rearrangement links TRBV13 to TRBJ2-3, with 8 bases matching TRBD2. The length of the CDR3 is 16 residues. V was pared by 5 bases and J by 2 bases, with 9 bases of the junction left unmatched. Germline V gene lookup returns CDR1 PRHDT and CDR2 FYEKMQ (reference sequence). CDR3 in DNA: TGTGCCAGCAGCCAATCAGGACTAGCAGTCACAGATACGCAGTATTTT. It codes for CASSQSGLAVTDTQYF.

The chain is built from TRBV19 and TRBJ2-1, with 9 bases fitting TRBD2. The CDR3 has 15 residues. Per germline, CDR1 LNHDA and CDR2 SQIVND (reference sequence). The V gene end was trimmed by 7 bases and the J gene end by 5 bases; junction bases not matched to a gene: 9. CDR3 nucleotide sequence: TGTGCCAGTACCCGGTTGGCTAGCGGGAACAATGAGCAGTTCTTC. Translation gives CASTRLASGNNEQFF.

Ten or more counts support this clonotype. The chain couples TRBV27 to TRBJ2-2; D is undetermined. Germline CDR1 MNHEY, CDR2 SMNVEV (reference sequence). Trimming took off 3 bases at V and 9 bases at J, with 11 bases between the two ends. The CDR3 consists of 13 residues. The CDR3 spells CASSFVPPRELFF. CDR3 bases: TGTGCCAGCAGTTTCGTTCCGCCCCGGGAGCTGTTTTTT.

The chain links TRBV19 to TRBJ2-3; D ambiguous. CDR1 is LNHDA, CDR2 SQIVND, per germline (reference sequence). This CDR3 is 14 amino acids long. V gave up 2 bases and J gave up 0 bases, with 6 bases separating them. DNA for the CDR3: TGTGCCAGTAGTATAATCGGGAGCACAGATACGCAGTATTTT. Amino acids: CASSIIGSTDTQYF.

This clonotype has at least ten counts. The V gene is TRBV11-1, the J gene TRBJ2-6; TRBD1 agrees at 7 bases. The CDR3 runs 19 residues. Per germline, CDR1 SGHAT and CDR2 FQDESV (reference sequence). V lost 5 bases, J lost 0 bases, and 13 bases stayed unmatched. The CDR3 sequence is CASSLPRDRTSSGANVLTF. Here the CDR3 DNA reads TGTGCCAGCAGCCTGCCCCGGGACAGAACTAGCTCTGGGGCCAACGTCCTGACTTTC.

This clonotype was recorded at least ten times. This chain uses TRBV7-9 with TRBJ2-5; 8 nucleotides align to TRBD1. The CDR3 has 14 amino acids. The germline V gene encodes CDR1 SEHNR and CDR2 FQNEAQ (reference sequence). V lost 6 bases to trimming and J lost 2 bases; unmatched junction nucleotides: 5. The CDR3 coding sequence is TGTGCCAGCAGACCCGGACAGGGTCAAGAGACCCAGTACTTC. Its protein product is CASRPGQGQETQYF. Full variable domain (missing parts from reference TRBV7-9 and TRBJ2-5): DTGVSQNPRHKITKRGQNVTFRCDPISEHNRLYWYRQTLGQGPEFLTYFQNEAQLEKSRLLSDRFSAERPKGSFSTLEIQRTEQGDSAMYLCASRPGQGQETQYFGPGTRLLVL.

At least ten counts were recorded for this clonotype. The rearrangement joins TRBV25-1 to TRBJ2-7; TRBD1 is a possible D gene (6 bases). V gave up 4 bases and J gave up 2 bases, with 9 bases separating them. The germline gives CDR1 MGHDK, CDR2 SYGVNS. The CDR3 totals 13 residues. The DNA for the CDR3 is TGTGCCAGCAGTGCCAGACAGGCCTACGAGCAGTACTTC. Encoded protein: CASSARQAYEQYF.

The sample holds many counts of this clonotype. The chain uses TRBV27 and TRBJ1-6; D is ambiguous. The CDR3 covers 16 residues. Trimming took 5 bases from V and 7 from J, leaving 18 bases between them. Germline V lookup: CDR1 MNHEY, CDR2 SMNVEV (reference sequence). The CDR3 reads CASSTGRPPWNSPLHF. DNA for the CDR3: TGTGCCAGCAGTACCGGACGTCCACCCTGGAATTCACCCCTCCACTTT.

This clonotype was observed a few times. The V gene is TRBV20-1, the J gene TRBJ2-7, with D perhaps matching TRBD1 (6 bases). V was pared by 1 base and J by 1 base, with 14 bases between. The CDR3 loop spans 15 amino acids. Germline V gene data show CDR1 as DFQATT and CDR2 as SNEGSKA (reference sequence). CDR3 coding DNA: TGCAGTGCTAGAGGTCCAGGGGTGTGGTCCTACGAGCAGTACTTC. This codes for CSARGPGVWSYEQYF.

This clonotype was counted a few times. The chain employs TRBV6-2 or TRBV6-3 and TRBJ2-1; D is uncertain. The CDR3 is 13 amino acids. Between the trimmed V and J ends, which lost 2 bases and 4 bases, there was a span of 6 bases. The V gene's germline CDR1 is MNHEY and CDR2 SVGEGT. CDR3 loop: CASSYVVYNEQFF. CDR3 sequence (DNA): TGTGCCAGCAGTTACGTTGTTTACAATGAGCAGTTCTTC.

This clonotype was recorded at least ten times. The rearrangement joins TRBV7-9 to TRBJ2-1; no reliable D call. Germline V gene lookup returns CDR1 SEHNR and CDR2 FQNEAQ (reference sequence). CDR3 length: 17 residues. Trimming took 5 bases from V and 5 from J, leaving 22 bases between them. The CDR3 coding sequence is TGTGCCAGCAGCCCGCCCGCGCGCGATAGGTTCGACAATGAGCAGTTCTTC. It translates to CASSPPARDRFDNEQFF.

This clonotype was seen at least ten times. CDR3 amino acids: CSAREGAGKTQYF. In DNA, the CDR3 is TGCAGTGCTAGAGAAGGGGCCGGAAAGACCCAGTACTTC. The chain couples TRBV20-1 to TRBJ2-5; D is perhaps TRBD1 (5 bases). The germline V and J ends were trimmed by 0 bases and 6 bases, with 11 bases remaining between them. The CDR3 is 13 residues long. The germline V gene encodes CDR1 DFQATT and CDR2 SNEGSKA (reference sequence).

V usage is TRBV27 and J usage is TRBJ2-1, with D perhaps TRBD1 or TRBD2 (6 bases each). Germline lookup yields CDR1 MNHEY and CDR2 SMNVEV (reference sequence). The CDR3 totals 14 residues. Deletions cut 6 bases from V and 6 bases from J, with 15 bases between. Here the CDR3 DNA reads TGTGCCAGCAGCCTGGATCGGGGGCTCAATGAGCAGTTCTTC. This gives the protein CASSLDRGLNEQFF.

This clonotype was detected many times. CDR3 DNA: TGCAGCGTTGAAGGGGGGGGCCCAACTTTCAGCACAGATACGCAGTATTTT. Protein: CSVEGGGPTFSTDTQYF. The V and J genes are TRBV29-1 and TRBJ2-3; possibly TRBD2 for D (7 bases). The CDR3 is 17 residues long. With 1 base removed from V and 0 bases from J, the gap between germline ends came to 17 bases. Germline-derived CDR1 and CDR2 are SQVTM and ANQGSEA.

The sample holds many counts of this clonotype. V gene TRBV7-2 combines with J gene TRBJ2-7; D not certain. V lost 5 bases to trimming and J lost 4 bases, with 12 bases between them. The germline CDR1 and CDR2 sequences are SGHTA and FQGNSA. This CDR3 region has 13 residues. CDR3 coding DNA: TGTGCCAGCAGCCCCGGCGTCGTATACGAGCAGTACTTC. Translated: CASSPGVVYEQYF. The variable domain in full, with the rest retrieved from reference TRBV7-2 and TRBJ2-7, is GAGVSQSPSNKVTEKGKDVELRCDPISGHTALYWYRQSLGQGLEFLIYFQGNSAPDKSGLPSDRFSAERTGGSVSTLTIQRTQQEDSAVYLCASSPGVVYEQYFGPGTRLTVT.

This clonotype was counted ten times or more. CDR3: CASRRLQGSYEQYF. For the CDR3, the DNA is TGTGCCAGCAGAAGACTTCAAGGGAGCTACGAGCAGTACTTC. The chain recombines TRBV6-2 or TRBV6-3 with TRBJ2-7, with a weak D call TRBD2 (5 bases). CDR1 is MNHEY and CDR2 is SVGEGT in the germline V gene. With 6 bases removed from V and 3 bases from J, the gap between germline ends came to 15 bases. The CDR3 runs 14 residues.

In this sample, this clonotype turned up many times. This chain connects TRBV20-1 to TRBJ2-3; TRBD2 aligns across 7 bases. CDR3 length: 15 amino acids. Germline lookup yields CDR1 DFQATT and CDR2 SNEGSKA (reference sequence). The V and J ends lost 2 bases and 2 bases, in that order; junction bases with no gene match: 7. The CDR3 reads CSARRGRVPTDTQYF. The CDR3 DNA is TGCAGTGCTAGACGGGGGAGGGTTCCCACAGATACGCAGTATTTT.

This clonotype was counted at least ten times. CDR3 protein: CASSLERSASGHRSQFF. For the CDR3, the DNA is TGTGCCAGCAGCTTAGAGAGGTCCGCTAGCGGCCACAGGTCGCAGTTCTTC. The chain employs TRBV7-9 and TRBJ2-1, with 7 nucleotides matching TRBD2. This CDR3 has 17 amino acids. The J segment lost 12 bases and the V segment lost 1 base, leaving 18 bases of the junction unmatched. The germline V gene encodes CDR1 SEHNR and CDR2 FQNEAQ (reference sequence).

The chain uses TRBV4-3 and TRBJ2-2, with 9 bases aligning to TRBD2. Germline V lookup: CDR1 LGHNA, CDR2 YSLEER. CDR3 size: 15 residues. The junction had 3 bases not matched to a gene; V was cut back by 5 bases and J by 2 bases. As DNA, the CDR3 is TGCGCCAGCAGCGCCCTAGCGGGAAACACCGGGGAGCTGTTTTTT. Translated: CASSALAGNTGELFF.

The chain employs TRBV7-2 and TRBJ2-6, with D perhaps TRBD1 or TRBD2 (6 bases each). The V and J ends lost 8 bases and 0 bases respectively, with 14 bases between them. There are 16 residues in the CDR3. Germline V lookup: CDR1 SGHTA, CDR2 FQGNSA. In nucleotides, the CDR3 is TGTGCCAGCCGATTCGGGGGCTACTCTGGGGCCAACGTCCTGACTTTC. This translates into CASRFGGYSGANVLTF. The whole variable domain, filled in from reference TRBV7-2 and TRBJ2-6, reads GAGVSQSPSNKVTEKGKDVELRCDPISGHTALYWYRQSLGQGLEFLIYFQGNSAPDKSGLPSDRFSAERTGGSVSTLTIQRTQQEDSAVYLCASRFGGYSGANVLTFGAGSRLTVL.

This clonotype showed up many times. V usage is TRBV9 and J usage is TRBJ2-3; 10 positions match TRBD2. The length of the CDR3 is 14 residues. The V segment lost 5 bases and the J segment 2 bases; nucleotides outside the gene matches: 2. The germline V gene has CDR1 SGDLS and CDR2 YYNGEE. CDR3 loop: CASSTSGVTDTQYF. The CDR3 DNA reads TGTGCCAGCAGTACTAGCGGGGTCACAGATACGCAGTATTTT.

This clonotype was found many times. V is TRBV5-1 and J is TRBJ2-3, with D possibly TRBD2 on 5 matching bases. The V and J ends lost 4 bases and 1 base respectively, with 13 bases between them. Germline V CDR1 and CDR2: SGHRS, YFSETQ. CDR3 length equals 15 residues. This CDR3 reads CASSPGLGGTDTQYF. In DNA, the CDR3 is TGCGCCAGCAGCCCTGGACTGGGCGGCACAGATACGCAGTATTTT.

This clonotype was picked up a small number of times. The genes are TRBV7-2 and TRBJ2-7, with a tentative D call TRBD2 (5 bases). V was shortened by 5 bases and J by 0 bases, with 11 bases between the two germline ends. Germline V gene data show CDR1 as SGHTA and CDR2 as FQGNSA. There are 14 residues in the CDR3. The CDR3 is CASSEHRDSYEQYF. In nucleotides, the CDR3 is TGTGCCAGCAGCGAACACCGGGACTCCTACGAGCAGTACTTC.

This clonotype has ten or more counts. The J gene is TRBJ2-1, the V gene TRBV29-1; 9 bases match TRBD2. Germline CDR1 is SQVTM and CDR2 is ANQGSEA. The junction had 10 bases not matched to a gene; V was cut back by 3 bases and J by 7 bases. This CDR3 contains 15 residues. In nucleotides, the CDR3 is TGCAGCGTTGAGGGTGCAGCGGGAGGAGGGAATGAGCAGTTCTTC. Its protein is CSVEGAAGGGNEQFF.

This clonotype has just a few counts. J is TRBJ2-2 and V is TRBV7-2, with D possibly matching TRBD1 (5 bases). Trimming removed 0 bases from V and 8 bases from J, with 13 bases in between. The CDR3 has 15 residues. Germline loops: CDR1 SGHTA, CDR2 FQGNSA. The CDR3 protein is CASSLAKGPTGELFF. The DNA for the CDR3 is TGTGCCAGCAGCTTAGCGAAGGGGCCAACAGGGGAGCTGTTTTTT.